Presented here are 20 T cell receptor beta chains from one specimen sequenced in a study of blood T cells in healthy people across ages (dated by TCRdb to between 2014 and 2016). The receptor library was made with 5' RACE. Sequencer: Illumina HiSeq 2500. The second PCR ran for about 6 to 12 cycles and used a J-beta primer mix along with a sample-barcoded 5' primer. The raw public data were reprocessed by TCRdb itself: fastp quality trimming at Q25, MiXCR clonotype calling, in-frame beta chains only. Rows with a matching CDR3 protein are joined into one entry that keeps the most common DNA and genes. The sample includes just over 1 million distinct CDR3 sequences, with 40% to 45% observed a single time. Over 15% of the sample belongs to the ten largest clones. The sample taken for sequencing was blood. The receptors were sampled from a woman aged 60-75 years in good health.

V is TRBV20-1 and J is TRBJ2-1, with D hard to call. The V gene lost 7 bases and the J gene lost 7 bases, with 8 bases spanning the gap. This CDR3 comprises 10 residues. From germline, CDR1 is DFQATT and CDR2 SNEGSKA (reference sequence). The CDR3 sequence: CSVVRNEQFF. CDR3 DNA sequence: TGCAGTGTGGTTAGGAATGAGCAGTTCTTC.

This clonotype was observed a handful of times. This chain uses TRBV15 with TRBJ2-1; D call uncertain. The ends were cut back, 2 bases at V and 8 bases at J, with 13 bases in the middle. The germline gives CDR1 LNHNV, CDR2 YYDKDF (reference sequence). The CDR3 extends over 14 amino acids. The CDR3 sequence: CATSRRTAHHEQFF. The CDR3 DNA is TGTGCCACCAGCAGACGGACGGCCCACCATGAGCAGTTCTTC.

This clonotype was seen once. The chain links TRBV27 to TRBJ2-7; D is possibly TRBD1 or TRBD2 (5 bases each). The J call may be in error: the DNA end matches TRBJ2-5 better. The CDR3 contains 14 residues. Germline CDR1 MNHEY, CDR2 SMNVEV (reference sequence). The CDR3 sequence is CASSRFGGTETQYF. The CDR3 DNA reads as TGTGCCAGCAGCCGCTTTGGGGGTACGGAGACCCAGTACTTC.

The chain links TRBV5-4 to TRBJ2-5; D gene unclear. Germline V CDR1 and CDR2: SGHNT, YYREEE (reference sequence). Trimming removed 0 bases at V and 11 bases at J, with 20 bases between. This CDR3 is 15 amino acids long. The CDR3 sequence is CASSLGGPVYNEQYF. The CDR3 DNA reads as TGTGCCAGCAGCTTGGGAGGACCCGTCTACAATGAGCAGTACTTC.

The CDR3 sequence is CASSPETGGNSPLHF. The CDR3 DNA reads TGTGCCAGCTCACCGGAGACAGGGGGGAATTCACCCCTCCACTTT. This rearrangement joins TRBV18 to TRBJ1-6, with 9 positions matching TRBD1. This CDR3 is 15 amino acids long. V lost 3 bases and J lost 7; bases outside the gene matches: 4. Germline loops: CDR1 KGHSH, CDR2 LQKENI.

The chain joins TRBV27 to TRBJ2-1, with TRBD2 matching over 7 bases. There are 14 residues in the CDR3. V was pared by 7 bases and J by 1 base, with 4 bases of the junction left unmatched. The germline gives CDR1 MNHEY, CDR2 SMNVEV (reference sequence). For the CDR3, the DNA is TGTGCCAGCACAACTAGCGTTTCCTACAATGAGCAGTTCTTC. Protein product: CASTTSVSYNEQFF.

The genes are TRBV15 and TRBJ1-4; D is possibly TRBD1 (5 bases). The CDR3 loop spans 12 amino acids. Trimming cost V 6 bases and J 7 bases, with 9 bases left between them. Germline V gene sequence: CDR1 LNHNV, CDR2 YYDKDF (reference sequence). In DNA form, the CDR3 reads TGTGCCACCAGTGGGGGAGGTGAAAAACTGTTTTTT. Encoded protein: CATSGGGEKLFF.

This clonotype came up a few times. J is TRBJ2-7 and V is TRBV6-5; 9 bases are shared with TRBD2. CDR1 is MNHEY and CDR2 is SVGAGI in the germline V gene. This CDR3 spans 15 amino acids. The V and J ends lost 5 bases and 4 bases, in that order; junction bases with no gene match: 9. CDR3 in DNA: TGTGCCAGCAGTCGACTTCGGGCGGGAGGGTACGAGCAGTACTTC. The encoded protein is CASSRLRAGGYEQYF.

This clonotype has just a few counts. The chain is built from TRBV27 and TRBJ2-3; 7 nucleotides agree with TRBD2. J lost 2 bases, V lost 6 bases, and 2 bases had no gene match. CDR3 length equals 13 residues. The germline gives CDR1 MNHEY, CDR2 SMNVEV (reference sequence). CDR3 nucleotides: TGTGCCAGCAGACTAGCGAACACAGATACGCAGTATTTT. This codes for CASRLANTDTQYF.

Concerning this clonotype: A much larger clone sits a single nucleotide away, making a read error possible. This chain connects TRBV7-9 to TRBJ2-5; D is ambiguous. The CDR3 sequence is 12 residues long. Per germline, CDR1 SEHNR and CDR2 FQNEAQ (reference sequence). The V end lost 3 bases, the J end lost 7 bases, and 9 bases lay between the germline ends. CDR3 nucleotides: TGTGCCAGCAGCTTCGACCGGGTGACCCAGTACTTC. Translating it yields CASSFDRVTQYF.

The J gene is TRBJ1-1, the V gene TRBV27; D possibly corresponds to TRBD1 (6 bases). V was trimmed by 5 bases and J by 0 bases, leaving 22 bases between them. The germline V gene encodes CDR1 MNHEY and CDR2 SMNVEV (reference sequence). The length of the CDR3 is 18 residues. The CDR3 spells CASSLRAGHNLLNTEAFF. The CDR3 nucleotides are TGTGCCAGCAGTCTACGGGCGGGACACAACCTTTTGAACACTGAAGCTTTCTTT.

The rearrangement joins TRBV4-2 to TRBJ2-7; D unresolved. The V end was cut by 1 base, the J end by 3 bases, with 7 bases between. The CDR3 is 13 residues long. Germline V gives CDR1 LGHNA, CDR2 YNFKEQ. CDR3 amino acids: CASSQGLYYEQYF. The CDR3 region has the DNA TGTGCCAGCAGCCAAGGGCTATACTACGAGCAGTACTTC.

The chain recombines TRBV5-1 with TRBJ2-3, with D possibly matching TRBD1 (5 bases). With 3 bases removed from V and 7 bases from J, the gap between germline ends came to 15 bases. Germline CDR1 reads SGHRS; CDR2 reads YFSETQ. The CDR3 is 14 residues long. The CDR3 is CASSSEAGPNTQYF. The CDR3 DNA sequence: TGCGCCAGCAGCTCCGAGGCAGGGCCAAATACGCAGTATTTT.

This chain uses TRBV2 with TRBJ2-7; 9 positions agree with TRBD1. The junction had 6 bases not matched to a gene; V was cut back by 4 bases and J by 2 bases. The CDR3 extends over 15 amino acids. Germline V CDR1 and CDR2: SNHLY, FYNNEI. CDR3 loop: CASSVDRGDTYEQYF. The CDR3, as DNA: TGTGCCAGCAGTGTTGACAGGGGGGACACCTACGAGCAGTACTTC.

The CDR3, as DNA: TGTGCCAGCAGCTTAGTGGCGCTAGCGGGGACCCAAGAGACCCAGTACTTC. Protein: CASSLVALAGTQETQYF. This chain joins TRBV11-2 and TRBJ2-5, with TRBD2 matching 9 bases. V shed 1 base and J 1 base; nucleotides not matched to a gene: 7. Germline CDR1 SGHAT, CDR2 FQNNGV. The CDR3 contains 17 residues.

This clonotype was detected only a few times. The J gene is TRBJ2-1, the V gene TRBV28; D remains unclear. The CDR3 has 15 amino acids. Germline assignment: CDR1 MDHEN and CDR2 SYDVKM. The V gene lost 3 bases and the J gene lost 8 bases, with 17 bases spanning the gap. CDR3 in DNA: TGTGCCAGCAGTTTTGGCAAGAAGGTCATGGATGAGCAGTTCTTC. It yields the protein CASSFGKKVMDEQFF. Using reference TRBV28 and TRBJ2-1 for the parts outside the CDR3, the full variable domain is DVKVTQSSRYLVKRTGEKVFLECVQDMDHENMFWYRQDPGLGLRLIYFSYDVKMKEKGDIPEGYSVSREKKERFSLILESASTNQTSMYLCASSFGKKVMDEQFFGPGTRLTVL.

The V and J genes are TRBV20-1 and TRBJ2-1; 9 bases fit TRBD2. V lost 1 base to trimming and J lost 7 bases; unmatched junction nucleotides: 11. The CDR3 extends over 16 amino acids. Germline CDR1 is DFQATT and CDR2 is SNEGSKA (reference sequence). The CDR3 DNA follows: TGCAGTGCTAGAGCCACCCCCAGCGGGAGGAGGAATGAGCAGTTCTTC. It yields the protein CSARATPSGRRNEQFF.

About this clonotype itself: No DNA is shown, since the ends of the CDR3 on it are uncertain; the CDR3 is the one TCRdb lists. This chain links TRBV27 with TRBJ1-1. The CDR3 is 15 amino acids long, termini counted. Germline V gene data show CDR1 as MNHEY and CDR2 as SMNVEV (reference sequence). The CDR3 loop is CASSSSTGLNTEAFF.

V and J are TRBV5-8 and TRBJ2-4; 7 bases are a match to TRBD2. The J segment lost 0 bases and the V segment lost 1 base, leaving 1 base of the junction unmatched. The CDR3 loop spans 15 amino acids. Germline values: CDR1 SGHTS, CDR2 YDEGEE. CDR3 coding DNA: TGTGCCAGCAGCTTGCTAGCGGTAGCCAAAAACATTCAGTACTTC. As protein: CASSLLAVAKNIQYF.

This chain uses TRBV6-1 with TRBJ1-1; maybe TRBD1 (6 bases). With 4 bases removed from V and 3 bases from J, the gap between germline ends came to 15 bases. The CDR3 totals 15 residues. The germline gives CDR1 MNHNS, CDR2 SASEGT. The CDR3 bases are TGTGCCAGCAGTGTCAACAGGGCCGGGGACACTGAAGCTTTCTTT. Its protein is CASSVNRAGDTEAFF.